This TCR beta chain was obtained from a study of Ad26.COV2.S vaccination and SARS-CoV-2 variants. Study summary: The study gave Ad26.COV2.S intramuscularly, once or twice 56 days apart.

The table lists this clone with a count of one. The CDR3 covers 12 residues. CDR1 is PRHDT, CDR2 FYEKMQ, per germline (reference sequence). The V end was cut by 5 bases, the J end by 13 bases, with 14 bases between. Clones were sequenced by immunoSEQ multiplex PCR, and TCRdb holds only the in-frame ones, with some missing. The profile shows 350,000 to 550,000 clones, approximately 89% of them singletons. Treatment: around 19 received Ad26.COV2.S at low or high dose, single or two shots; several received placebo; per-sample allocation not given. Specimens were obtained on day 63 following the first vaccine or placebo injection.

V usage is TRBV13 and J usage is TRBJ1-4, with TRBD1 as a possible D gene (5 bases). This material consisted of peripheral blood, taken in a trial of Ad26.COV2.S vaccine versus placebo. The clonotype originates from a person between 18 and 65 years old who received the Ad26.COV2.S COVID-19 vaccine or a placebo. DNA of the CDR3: TGTGCCAGCAGCGTTCAGGGTCTTGGACTGTTTTTT. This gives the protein CASSVQGLGLFF.